These 19 T cell receptor beta chains were sequenced from one sample in a study of cytomegalovirus exposure and HLA in healthy donors. Vbeta (60) and Jbeta (13) primers were used in the PCR. Produced via immunoSEQ multiplex PCR; TCRdb's table is partial and in-frame only. The table has around 130,000 clones, roughly three fifths seen once; the top ten hold about 8%. The sample taken for sequencing was PBMCs. All receptors come from a woman in her forties in good health and CMV-seropositive.

In this sample, this clone turned up once. This chain uses TRBV2 with TRBJ2-1; no firm D call. The CDR3 is 12 residues long. The germline V gene encodes CDR1 SNHLY and CDR2 FYNNEI. The V gene lost 1 base and the J gene lost 10 bases, with 8 bases spanning the gap. CDR3 nucleotides: TGTGCCAGCAGTGAAGGTTGGGCGGAGCAGTTCTTC. Its protein is CASSEGWAEQFF.

The chain employs TRBV27 and TRBJ2-1, with unresolved D. Trimming cost V 3 bases and J 7 bases, with 4 bases left between them. CDR3 length equals 11 residues. The V gene's germline CDR1 is MNHEY and CDR2 SMNVEV (reference sequence). DNA for the CDR3: TGTGCCAGCAGTTTTAGTAATGAGCAGTTCTTC. It codes for CASSFSNEQFF.

The V and J genes are TRBV19 and TRBJ1-4, with 11 bases matching TRBD1. CDR1 is LNHDA, CDR2 SQIVND, per germline (reference sequence). With 5 bases clipped from V and 4 bases from J, the junction kept 6 bases outside the gene matches. The CDR3 totals 16 residues. This CDR3 is CASSFRTGGLNEKLFF. The DNA of the CDR3 is TGTGCCAGTAGTTTCCGGACAGGGGGCCTTAATGAAAAACTGTTTTTT. The full variable domain, in which reference TRBV19 and TRBJ1-4 provide the parts outside the CDR3, is DGGITQSPKYLFRKEGQNVTLSCEQNLNHDAMYWYRQDPGQGLRLIYYSQIVNDFQKGDIAEGYSVSREKKESFPLTVTSAQKNPTAFYLCASSFRTGGLNEKLFFGSGTQLSVL.

This clone was detected a few times. V is TRBV2 and J is TRBJ2-2; D perhaps matches TRBD1 (7 bases). There are 15 residues in the CDR3. Trimming took off 7 bases at V and 4 bases at J, with 16 bases between the two ends. The germline gives CDR1 SNHLY, CDR2 FYNNEI. The CDR3 is CASTRGQGGTGELFF. CDR3 sequence (DNA): TGTGCCAGCACCAGGGGCCAGGGGGGCACCGGGGAGCTGTTTTTT.

This clone has only a few counts. This rearrangement joins TRBV28 to TRBJ2-7; maybe TRBD1 (5 bases). The V end lost 6 bases, the J end lost 1 base, and 13 bases lay between the germline ends. The CDR3 sequence is 14 residues long. Germline CDR1 and CDR2: MDHEN and SYDVKM. In DNA, the CDR3 is TGTGCCAGCAGAGAAGGCCCAGGGTCCTACGAGCAGTACTTC. Encoded protein: CASREGPGSYEQYF.

The J gene is TRBJ2-7, the V gene TRBV9, with D possibly TRBD2 on 6 matching bases. The CDR3 has 15 residues. Germline-derived CDR1 and CDR2 are SGDLS and YYNGEE. Trimming shortened V by 0 bases and J by 3 bases, and 13 bases separated the two germline ends. The CDR3 DNA follows: TGTGCCAGCAGCGTAGAGGGCTCGGAGGGCTACGAGCAGTACTTC. This translates into CASSVEGSEGYEQYF.

This chain links TRBV19 with TRBJ1-2; D is perhaps TRBD1 (6 bases). There are 14 residues in the CDR3. The germline CDR1 and CDR2 sequences are LNHDA and SQIVND (reference sequence). V was clipped by 3 bases and J by 2 bases, with 10 bases between them. In nucleotides, the CDR3 is TGTGCCAGTAGTATCGAACAGGGAAACTATGGCTACACCTTC. Translation gives CASSIEQGNYGYTF.

This rearrangement joins TRBV5-1 to TRBJ2-3; TRBD1 aligns across 8 bases. V shed 4 bases and J 1 base; nucleotides not matched to a gene: 2. The CDR3 length is 14 residues. Per germline, CDR1 SGHRS and CDR2 YFSETQ. The CDR3 loop reads CASSLDRGTDTQYF. The CDR3 DNA follows: TGCGCCAGCAGCCTGGACAGGGGCACAGATACGCAGTATTTT. Based on the CDR3 plus reference TRBV5-1 and TRBJ2-3, the full variable domain is KAGVTQTPRYLIKTRGQQVTLSCSPISGHRSVSWYQQTPGQGLQFLFEYFSETQRNKGNFPGRFSGRQFSNSRSEMNVSTLELGDSALYLCASSLDRGTDTQYFGPGTRLTVL.

The chain links TRBV5-1 to TRBJ2-7, with D tentatively TRBD1 (6 bases). The CDR3 runs to 13 residues. V lost 6 bases and J lost 0, with 10 bases in between. Germline V gene sequence: CDR1 SGHRS, CDR2 YFSETQ. CDR3 residues: CASTRDISYEQYF. CDR3 bases: TGCGCCAGCACCCGGGACATCTCCTACGAGCAGTACTTC.

The chain uses TRBV6-6 and TRBJ2-5; TRBD1 matches 7 bases. This CDR3 has 13 residues. V lost 7 bases to trimming and J lost 4 bases; unmatched junction nucleotides: 6. Germline assignment: CDR1 MNHNY and CDR2 SVGAGI (reference sequence). The CDR3 DNA sequence: TGTGCCAGCACCGGGACAGACGGAGAGACCCAGTACTTC. It codes for CASTGTDGETQYF.

The chain employs TRBV10-3 and TRBJ2-7; weak D call: TRBD1 (6 bases). This CDR3 is built from 12 residues. Germline loops: CDR1 ENHRY, CDR2 SYGVKD. Trimming removed 5 bases from V and 6 bases from J, with 11 bases in between. In DNA, the CDR3 is TGTGCCATCAGTCCAGGGGAGACCGAGCAGTACTTC. Translated, it gives CAISPGETEQYF.

The chain uses TRBV5-1 and TRBJ2-7; 9 bases align to TRBD1. This CDR3 has 14 amino acids. The germline V gene encodes CDR1 SGHRS and CDR2 YFSETQ. V dropped 4 bases and J dropped 5; count of bases not matched to a gene: 7. CDR3 coding DNA: TGCGCCAGCAGCCTCCGGGGGGACAGGGACGAGCAGTACTTC. As protein: CASSLRGDRDEQYF.

CDR3 coding DNA: TGTGCCAGCAGCTTAGCGGAGGGGCTAGGGCCAGATACGCAGTATTTT. This codes for CASSLAEGLGPDTQYF. V gene TRBV7-2 combines with J gene TRBJ2-3; the D gene is possibly TRBD2 (6 bases). The CDR3 is 16 amino acids. The ends were cut back, 0 bases at V and 4 bases at J, with 14 bases in the middle. Germline lookup yields CDR1 SGHTA and CDR2 FQGNSA.

V and J are TRBV4-1 and TRBJ1-6; tentatively, D is TRBD1 (6 bases). The CDR3 is 17 residues long. The V and J ends lost 0 bases and 3 bases respectively, with 12 bases between them. The V gene's germline CDR1 is MGHRA and CDR2 YSYEKL. CDR3 nucleotides: TGCGCCAGCAGCCAAGAGAACCGACAGGACTATAATTCACCCCTCCACTTT. It yields the protein CASSQENRQDYNSPLHF.

The table lists this clone with a few counts. J is TRBJ2-5 and V is TRBV7-3, with D possibly being TRBD2 (7 bases). Between the trimmed V and J ends, which lost 1 base and 5 bases, there was a span of 14 bases. This CDR3 is 15 amino acids long. CDR1 is SGHTA, CDR2 FQGTGA, per germline. The chain's CDR3 is CASSLRGGRGETQYF. The CDR3 region has the DNA TGTGCCAGCAGCTTAAGGGGGGGGCGTGGGGAGACCCAGTACTTC.

The count of this clone is one. V is TRBV25-1 and J is TRBJ2-5, with TRBD2 matching 10 bases. Germline trimming cut 1 base from V and 5 bases from J; bases unmatched to any gene: 13. This CDR3 has 18 amino acids. The V gene's germline CDR1 is MGHDK and CDR2 SYGVNS. Written as DNA, the CDR3 is TGTGCCAGCAGTGAATCCCAGGGGGCTAGCGGGAGTGGGGAGACCCAGTACTTC. It yields the protein CASSESQGASGSGETQYF.

The chain recombines TRBV5-1 with TRBJ2-2; D gene ambiguous. This CDR3 is built from 15 residues. V lost 0 bases, J lost 6 bases, and 12 bases lay in between. Germline CDR1 is SGHRS and CDR2 is YFSETQ. CDR3 region: CASSLGPIPPGELFF. The DNA of the CDR3 is TGCGCCAGCAGCTTGGGCCCTATCCCCCCCGGGGAGCTGTTTTTT. Full variable domain (missing parts from reference TRBV5-1 and TRBJ2-2): KAGVTQTPRYLIKTRGQQVTLSCSPISGHRSVSWYQQTPGQGLQFLFEYFSETQRNKGNFPGRFSGRQFSNSRSEMNVSTLELGDSALYLCASSLGPIPPGELFFGEGSRLTVL.

This chain joins TRBV14 and TRBJ1-5; weak D call: TRBD1 (6 bases). Germline V CDR1 and CDR2: SGHDN, FVKESK. The CDR3 covers 15 residues. Between the trimmed V and J ends, which lost 4 bases and 4 bases, there was a span of 14 bases. The CDR3, as DNA: TGTGCCAGCAGCCGAGGGGGGGGGTGGAATCAGCCCCAGCATTTT. Protein sequence: CASSRGGGWNQPQHF.

The chain recombines TRBV7-9 with TRBJ2-5; D perhaps matches TRBD1 (6 bases). Deletions cut 1 base from V and 1 base from J, with 10 bases between. This CDR3 has 15 residues. Germline-derived CDR1 and CDR2 are SEHNR and FQNEAQ (reference sequence). The CDR3 sequence: CASSLGQGTQETQYF. The CDR3 region has the DNA TGTGCCAGCAGCTTAGGCCAGGGGACCCAAGAGACCCAGTACTTC.